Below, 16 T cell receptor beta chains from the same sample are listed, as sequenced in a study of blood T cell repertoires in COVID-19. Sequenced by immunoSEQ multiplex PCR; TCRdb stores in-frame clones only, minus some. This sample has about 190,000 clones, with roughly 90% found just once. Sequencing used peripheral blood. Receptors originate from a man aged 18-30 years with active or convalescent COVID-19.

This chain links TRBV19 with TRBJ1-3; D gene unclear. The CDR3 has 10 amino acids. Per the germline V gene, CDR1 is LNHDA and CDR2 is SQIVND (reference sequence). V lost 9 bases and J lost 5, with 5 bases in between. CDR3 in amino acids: CASARNTIYF. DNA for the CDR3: TGTGCCAGCGCTAGAAACACCATATATTTT. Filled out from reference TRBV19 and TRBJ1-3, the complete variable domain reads DGGITQSPKYLFRKEGQNVTLSCEQNLNHDAMYWYRQDPGQGLRLIYYSQIVNDFQKGDIAEGYSVSREKKESFPLTVTSAQKNPTAFYLCASARNTIYFGEGSWLTVV.

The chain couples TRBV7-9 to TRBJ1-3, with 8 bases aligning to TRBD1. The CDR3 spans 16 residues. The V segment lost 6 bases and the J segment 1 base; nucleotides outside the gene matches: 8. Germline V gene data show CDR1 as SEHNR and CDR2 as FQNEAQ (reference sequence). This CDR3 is CASRSQGAVSGNTIYF. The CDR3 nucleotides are TGTGCCAGCAGAAGCCAGGGGGCGGTTTCTGGAAACACCATATATTTT.

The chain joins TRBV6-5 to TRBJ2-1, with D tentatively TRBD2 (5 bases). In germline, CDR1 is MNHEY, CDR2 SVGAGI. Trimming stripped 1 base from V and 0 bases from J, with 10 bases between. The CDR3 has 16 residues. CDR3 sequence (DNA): TGTGCCAGCAGTTACTACGGGGTCCGCTCCTACAATGAGCAGTTCTTC. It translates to CASSYYGVRSYNEQFF.

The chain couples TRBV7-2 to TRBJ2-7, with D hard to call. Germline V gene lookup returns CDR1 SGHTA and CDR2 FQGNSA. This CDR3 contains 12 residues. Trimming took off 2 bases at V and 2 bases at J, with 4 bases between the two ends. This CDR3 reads CASSLTAYEQYF. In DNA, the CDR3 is TGTGCCAGCAGCTTAACAGCCTACGAGCAGTACTTC.

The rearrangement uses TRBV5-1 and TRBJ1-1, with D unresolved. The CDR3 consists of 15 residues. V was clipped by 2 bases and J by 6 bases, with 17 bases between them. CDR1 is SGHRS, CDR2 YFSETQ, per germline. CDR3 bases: TGCGCCAGCAGCTTCGGGCTCAACGAGGGCGCTGAAGCTTTCTTT. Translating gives CASSFGLNEGAEAFF.

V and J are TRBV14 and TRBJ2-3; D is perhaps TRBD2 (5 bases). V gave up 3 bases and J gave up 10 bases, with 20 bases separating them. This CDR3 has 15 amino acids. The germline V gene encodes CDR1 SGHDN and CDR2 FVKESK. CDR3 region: CASSHRGYRGLAQYF. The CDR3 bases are TGTGCCAGCAGCCACCGAGGATACCGGGGTCTAGCGCAGTATTTT.

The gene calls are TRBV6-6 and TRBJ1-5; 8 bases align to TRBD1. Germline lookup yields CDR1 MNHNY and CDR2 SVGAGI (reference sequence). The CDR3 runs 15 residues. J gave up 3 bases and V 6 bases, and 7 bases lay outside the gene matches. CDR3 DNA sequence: TGTGCCAGCAGGGCCGGACAGGGAGACAATCAGCCCCAGCATTTT. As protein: CASRAGQGDNQPQHF.

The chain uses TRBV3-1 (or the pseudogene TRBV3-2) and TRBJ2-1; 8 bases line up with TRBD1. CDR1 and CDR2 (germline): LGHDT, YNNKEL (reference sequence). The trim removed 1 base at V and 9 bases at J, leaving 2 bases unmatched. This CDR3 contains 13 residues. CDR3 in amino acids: CASSQAGGGEQFF. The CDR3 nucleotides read TGTGCCAGCAGCCAAGCAGGGGGCGGTGAGCAGTTCTTC.

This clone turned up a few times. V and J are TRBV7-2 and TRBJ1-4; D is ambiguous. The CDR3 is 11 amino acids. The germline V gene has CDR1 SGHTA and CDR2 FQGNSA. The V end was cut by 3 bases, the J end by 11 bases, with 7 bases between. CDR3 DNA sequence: TGTGCCAGCAGCTTTTCGGGGAAACTGTTTTTT. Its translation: CASSFSGKLFF.

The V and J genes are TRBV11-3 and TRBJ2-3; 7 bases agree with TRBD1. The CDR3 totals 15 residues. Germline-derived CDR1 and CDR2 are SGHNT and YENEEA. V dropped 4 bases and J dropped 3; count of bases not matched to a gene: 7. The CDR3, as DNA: TGTGCCAGCAGCTACAGGGGTGAACCGACAGATACGCAGTATTTT. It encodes CASSYRGEPTDTQYF.

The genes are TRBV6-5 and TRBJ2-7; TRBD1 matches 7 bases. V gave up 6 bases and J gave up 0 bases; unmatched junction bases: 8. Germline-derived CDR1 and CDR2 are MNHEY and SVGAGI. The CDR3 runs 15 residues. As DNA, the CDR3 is TGTGCCAGCAGCCCCAGGGGGTTTCTCTCCTACGAGCAGTACTTC. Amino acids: CASSPRGFLSYEQYF.

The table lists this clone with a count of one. The CDR3 bases are TGTGCCAGCAGCTCATTGGCTAGCGGGAGGTTAGATGAGCAGTTCTTC. Protein sequence: CASSSLASGRLDEQFF. J is TRBJ2-1 and V is TRBV7-3; 11 bases agree with TRBD2. The CDR3 is 16 amino acids. Germline V gene lookup returns CDR1 SGHTA and CDR2 FQGTGA. V was pared by 4 bases and J by 8 bases, with 10 bases of the junction left unmatched.

CDR3 in amino acids: CASSTGISWGNTIYF. The CDR3 bases are TGTGCCAGCAGCACAGGTATCTCGTGGGGAAACACCATATATTTT. J is TRBJ1-3 and V is TRBV3-1 (or the pseudogene TRBV3-2); possible D gene TRBD1, 5 bases. Trimming left V 5 bases short and J 4 bases short, with 15 bases between. Per germline, CDR1 LGHDT and CDR2 YNNKEL (reference sequence). The CDR3 contains 15 residues.

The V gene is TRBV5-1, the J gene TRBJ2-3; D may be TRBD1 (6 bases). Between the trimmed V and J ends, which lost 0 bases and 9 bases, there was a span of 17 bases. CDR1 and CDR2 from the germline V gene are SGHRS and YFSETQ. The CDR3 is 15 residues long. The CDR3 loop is CASSLVSGQVGTQYF. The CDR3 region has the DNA TGCGCCAGCAGCTTGGTCTCGGGACAAGTCGGCACGCAGTATTTT.

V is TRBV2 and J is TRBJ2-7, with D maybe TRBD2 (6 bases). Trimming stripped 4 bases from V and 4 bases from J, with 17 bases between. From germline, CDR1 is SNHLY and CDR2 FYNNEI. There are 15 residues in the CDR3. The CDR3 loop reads CASSVEPGLRYEQYF. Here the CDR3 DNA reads TGTGCCAGCAGTGTCGAACCGGGACTTCGGTACGAGCAGTACTTC.

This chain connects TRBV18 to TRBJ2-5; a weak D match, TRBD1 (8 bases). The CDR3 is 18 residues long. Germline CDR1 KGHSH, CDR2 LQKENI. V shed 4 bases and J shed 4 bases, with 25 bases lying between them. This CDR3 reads CASSLGQGGLAIRETQYF. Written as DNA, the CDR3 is TGTGCCAGCTCACTAGGACAGGGAGGGCTAGCGATCCGAGAGACCCAGTACTTC.